This entry is about one T cell receptor beta chain. Its specificity is unknown. This record belongs to a study of beta chain features in type 1 diabetes. The wider study: Sorted cell examination encompassed approximately 110 million cells across all samples. Study-wide findings and caveats: Equally in patients and controls, PCR might preferentially amplify shorter templates. When Type 1 diabetes patients were examined, their TCRB CDR3s proved moderately but significantly shorter in all four CD4+ subsets. Highly expressing activated T cells could be over-counted with a cDNA template. Within the patient group, naive, central memory and Treg TCRB repertoires appeared more similar to each other than within healthy donors.

V dropped 7 bases and J dropped 5; count of bases not matched to a gene: 5. The germline V gene has CDR1 MNHNY and CDR2 SVGAGI (reference sequence). This CDR3 has 14 residues. Expressed TCRB transcripts were sequenced because the isolated RNA had all been reverse transcribed beforehand. TCRdb's table, derived via immunoSEQ multiplex PCR, lists solely in-frame clones and lacks some. There are roughly 300,000 clones in the sample; roughly an eighth occur only once, and 0.015% to 0.02% lies in the top ten. The V and J genes are TRBV6-6 and TRBJ2-1; 10 bases are shared with TRBD2. What was sequenced was naive CD4+ T cells from blood. This TCR was sampled from a man under 40 with type 1 diabetes. CDR3 nucleotide sequence: TGTGCCAGCACGCTAGCGGGAGTCCACAATGAGCAGTTCTTC. Translating it yields CASTLAGVHNEQFF.